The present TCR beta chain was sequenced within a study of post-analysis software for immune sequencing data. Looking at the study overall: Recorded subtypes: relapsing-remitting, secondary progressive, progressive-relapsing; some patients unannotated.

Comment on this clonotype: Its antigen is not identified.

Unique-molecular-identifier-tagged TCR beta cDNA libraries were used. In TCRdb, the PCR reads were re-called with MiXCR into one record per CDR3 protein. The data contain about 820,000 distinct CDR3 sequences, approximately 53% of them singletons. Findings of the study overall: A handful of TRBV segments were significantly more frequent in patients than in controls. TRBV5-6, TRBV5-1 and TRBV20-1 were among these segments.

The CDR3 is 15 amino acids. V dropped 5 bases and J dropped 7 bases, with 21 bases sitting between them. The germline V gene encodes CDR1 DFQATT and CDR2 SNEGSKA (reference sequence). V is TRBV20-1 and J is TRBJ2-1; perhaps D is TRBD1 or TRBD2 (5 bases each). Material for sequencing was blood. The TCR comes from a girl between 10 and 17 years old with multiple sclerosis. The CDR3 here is CSAGLPGTVGNEQFF. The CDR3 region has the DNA TGCAGTGCTGGACTGCCCGGGACGGTGGGGAATGAGCAGTTCTTC.